These 2 T cell receptor beta chains were all obtained from the same sample, sequenced in a study of early stage breast cancer tumors. Generated by immunoSEQ multiplex PCR, the TCRdb table keeps only in-frame clones and is missing some. Of 6,000 or so clones listed, over 60% were seen once; the top ten hold 9.5% to 13%. The sample taken for sequencing was normal breast tissue next to the tumor. The receptors originated from a person aged 70 to 85 with breast cancer.

The chain carries TRBV11-3 and TRBJ2-7; maybe TRBD1 (5 bases). Germline-derived CDR1 and CDR2 are SGHNT and YENEEA. The V end lost 5 bases, the J end lost 3 bases, and 11 bases lay between the germline ends. The CDR3 has 13 residues. As DNA, the CDR3 is TGTGCCAGCAGCAAGGACACCCGCTACGAGCAGTACTTC. Amino acids: CASSKDTRYEQYF.

The rearrangement joins TRBV6-5 to TRBJ1-2; D is perhaps TRBD1 (6 bases). Trimming pared 6 bases from V and 5 bases from J, leaving 7 bases between. Germline-derived CDR1 and CDR2 are MNHEY and SVGAGI. The length of the CDR3 is 11 residues. In nucleotides, the CDR3 is TGTGCCAGCAGCACAGGGTATGGCTACACCTTC. This codes for CASSTGYGYTF.